What follows are 29 T cell receptor beta chains derived from one specimen sequenced in a study of cytomegalovirus exposure and HLA in healthy donors. The PCR had 60 Vbeta and 13 Jbeta primers. This table comes from immunoSEQ multiplex PCR, and its TCRdb copy is limited to in-frame clones, with some not included. In the table there are 150,000 to 200,000 clones, roughly 77% of which are singletons. The sample comprised PBMCs. The receptors were gathered from a woman aged 40 to 50 in good health and CMV-seropositive.

The V call is TRBV7-2, the J call TRBJ2-7, with 10 bases lining up with TRBD2. The CDR3 extends over 14 amino acids. CDR1 is SGHTA, CDR2 FQGNSA, per germline. Trimming removed 6 bases from V and 5 bases from J; junction bases left unmatched: 7. Written as DNA, the CDR3 is TGTGCCAGCAGACAAAGCGGGAGGGCTAACGAGCAGTACTTC. It is translated as CASRQSGRANEQYF. The full variable domain, in which reference TRBV7-2 and TRBJ2-7 provide the parts outside the CDR3, is GAGVSQSPSNKVTEKGKDVELRCDPISGHTALYWYRQSLGQGLEFLIYFQGNSAPDKSGLPSDRFSAERTGGSVSTLTIQRTQQEDSAVYLCASRQSGRANEQYFGPGTRLTVT.

The chain employs TRBV7-9 and TRBJ1-2; D gene ambiguous. V gave up 1 base and J gave up 8 bases, with 17 bases separating them. Per the germline V gene, CDR1 is SEHNR and CDR2 is FQNEAQ (reference sequence). CDR3 length: 15 amino acids. Written as DNA, the CDR3 is TGTGCCAGCAGCTTAGAGGAGCTTCCGAATGGCGGCTACACCTTC. Translating it yields CASSLEELPNGGYTF.

The J gene is TRBJ2-2, the V gene TRBV29-1; a weak D match, TRBD2 (6 bases). Deletions cut 7 bases from V and 4 bases from J, with 16 bases between. The CDR3 is 14 amino acids. Germline loops: CDR1 SQVTM, CDR2 ANQGSEA. CDR3 protein: CSGGDPGVTGELFF. The CDR3 nucleotides read TGCAGCGGGGGGGATCCGGGGGTCACCGGGGAGCTGTTTTTT.

The chain joins TRBV2 to TRBJ2-5, with TRBD1 matching over 8 bases. Near its end, the DNA agrees better with TRBJ2-7, so the J call may be wrong. The germline CDR1 and CDR2 sequences are SNHLY and FYNNEI. This CDR3 contains 14 residues. The DNA of the CDR3 is TGTGCCAGCAGCCCCGACAGGGGCAGCAACGAGCAGTACTTC. Translated: CASSPDRGSNEQYF.

The chain is built from TRBV10-3 and TRBJ2-5; D might be TRBD2 (6 bases). V was cut by 0 bases and J by 4 bases, with 15 bases left in between. CDR1 and CDR2 from the germline V gene are ENHRY and SYGVKD. The CDR3 length is 16 residues. CDR3 loop: CAISESIGRGGETQYF. CDR3 DNA sequence: TGTGCCATCAGTGAGTCGATAGGGCGGGGAGGAGAGACCCAGTACTTC.

The V gene is TRBV7-2, the J gene TRBJ2-5, with TRBD2 identical over 8 bases. Losses at the gene ends were 5 bases for V and 8 bases for J; bases not matched to a gene: 13. The germline gives CDR1 SGHTA, CDR2 FQGNSA. This CDR3 spans 15 amino acids. CDR3 region: CASSPLLGSGNTQYF. The CDR3 DNA follows: TGTGCCAGCAGCCCCCTCCTGGGTAGCGGGAATACCCAGTACTTC.

This chain links TRBV28 with TRBJ1-6; TRBD1 matches 8 bases. The CDR3 is 15 amino acids. J lost 6 bases, V lost 5 bases, and 6 bases had no gene match. Germline V gene data show CDR1 as MDHEN and CDR2 as SYDVKM. CDR3 sequence reads: CASSPRTGRNSPLHF. CDR3 in DNA: TGTGCCAGCAGTCCTCGGACAGGGCGTAATTCACCCCTCCACTTT.

The chain combines TRBV7-2 with TRBJ2-7; D not certain. The CDR3 has 11 residues. CDR1 is SGHTA and CDR2 is FQGNSA in the germline V gene. Trimming removed 0 bases at V and 7 bases at J, with 4 bases between. The CDR3 DNA sequence: TGTGCCAGCAGCTTAGCGGCAGAGCAGTACTTC. It yields the protein CASSLAAEQYF.

The chain has TRBV28 and TRBJ2-5, with TRBD1 matching 8 bases. J gave up 11 bases and V 10 bases, and 15 bases lay outside the gene matches. CDR1 and CDR2 (germline): MDHEN, SYDVKM. The CDR3 extends over 13 amino acids. The CDR3 DNA sequence: TGTGCCACCTCGGACAGGGCCACTTTTGAGCAGTACTTC. Residues: CATSDRATFEQYF.

The count of this clone is one. The chain employs TRBV28 and TRBJ2-3, with 7 bases identical to TRBD2. This CDR3 contains 13 residues. V was clipped by 10 bases and J by 7 bases; unmatched bases: 11. The germline CDR1 and CDR2 sequences are MDHEN and SYDVKM. CDR3 in amino acids: CATDLWGGNTQYF. CDR3 DNA: TGTGCCACCGACCTATGGGGAGGGAATACGCAGTATTTT.

V gene TRBV7-9 combines with J gene TRBJ2-7; TRBD2 matches at 7 bases. The CDR3 length is 14 residues. Germline V gene data show CDR1 as SEHNR and CDR2 as FQNEAQ (reference sequence). V shed 3 bases, J shed 0 bases, and the junction held 2 bases outside the gene matches. Here the CDR3 DNA reads TGTGCCAGCAGCTTGGGGGGGTTCTCCTACGAGCAGTACTTC. Amino acid sequence: CASSLGGFSYEQYF.

The chain recombines TRBV28 with TRBJ2-1; 10 nucleotides line up with TRBD2. Germline V lookup: CDR1 MDHEN, CDR2 SYDVKM. V dropped 6 bases and J dropped 6; count of bases not matched to a gene: 5. This CDR3 region has 14 residues. CDR3 sequence reads: CASRGLARGNEQFF. CDR3 coding DNA: TGTGCCAGCAGGGGACTAGCGAGGGGCAATGAGCAGTTCTTC.

The rearrangement joins TRBV18 to TRBJ2-5; 7 positions agree with TRBD2. The CDR3 runs to 14 residues. Germline CDR1 is KGHSH and CDR2 is LQKENI. The trim removed 3 bases at V and 4 bases at J, leaving 5 bases unmatched. CDR3 region: CASSPWEGGETQYF. CDR3 nucleotides: TGTGCCAGCTCACCGTGGGAGGGCGGAGAGACCCAGTACTTC.

The rearrangement joins TRBV15 to TRBJ1-2; D gene uncertain. The V and J ends lost 2 bases and 2 bases respectively, with 15 bases between them. Germline CDR1 reads LNHNV; CDR2 reads YYDKDF (reference sequence). The CDR3 length is 16 residues. CDR3 loop: CATSRTASSGNYGYTF. The CDR3, as DNA: TGTGCCACCAGCAGAACCGCAAGTTCGGGAAACTATGGCTACACCTTC.

V is TRBV5-5 and J is TRBJ2-7; 13 nucleotides match TRBD2. This CDR3 spans 15 amino acids. V shed 4 bases, J shed 3 bases, and the junction held 4 bases outside the gene matches. Germline V gene lookup returns CDR1 SGHKS and CDR2 YYEKEE (reference sequence). CDR3 sequence (DNA): TGTGCCAGCAGCCTCCGGACTAGCGGGAGCTACGAGCAGTACTTC. Its translation is CASSLRTSGSYEQYF.

This sequence joins TRBV6-5 and TRBJ1-1; the D is unclear. Germline CDR1 and CDR2: MNHEY and SVGAGI. The CDR3 covers 14 residues. With 0 bases removed from V and 1 base from J, the gap between germline ends came to 6 bases. For the CDR3, the DNA is TGTGCCAGCAGTTACTCGAGGAGGAACACTGAAGCTTTCTTT. Protein sequence: CASSYSRRNTEAFF.

The chain couples TRBV18 to TRBJ2-7; 10 bases are shared with TRBD1. This CDR3 comprises 16 residues. V lost 2 bases to trimming and J lost 2 bases; unmatched junction nucleotides: 6. CDR1 is KGHSH and CDR2 is LQKENI in the germline V gene. CDR3: CASSPYRDRGPYEQYF. The DNA for the CDR3 is TGTGCCAGCTCACCATACCGGGACAGGGGTCCCTACGAGCAGTACTTC.

The table lists this clone with a few counts. The chain links TRBV5-1 to TRBJ2-5; no clear D gene. Trimming shortened V by 1 base and J by 0 bases, and 16 bases separated the two germline ends. Germline V lookup: CDR1 SGHRS, CDR2 YFSETQ. The CDR3 runs to 17 residues. This CDR3 is CASSLKVAELYQETQYF. CDR3 nucleotides: TGCGCCAGCAGCTTGAAGGTCGCGGAACTGTACCAAGAGACCCAGTACTTC.

This clone has a single count. The V and J genes are TRBV4-3 and TRBJ1-2; 9 nucleotides line up with TRBD1. V dropped 4 bases and J dropped 7; count of bases not matched to a gene: 4. The germline CDR1 and CDR2 sequences are LGHNA and YSLEER. The CDR3 has 13 amino acids. CDR3 sequence reads: CASSRTGVSGYTF. The CDR3 nucleotides read TGCGCCAGCAGCCGGACAGGGGTATCTGGCTACACCTTC.

The V and J genes are TRBV11-2 and TRBJ1-1, with 7 positions matching TRBD1. J was trimmed by 1 base and V by 7 bases; bases with no gene match: 9. Germline V gene lookup returns CDR1 SGHAT and CDR2 FQNNGV. This CDR3 has 15 residues. CDR3 sequence (DNA): TGTGCCAGCACCAAGACAGGGATCGAGAACACTGAAGCTTTCTTT. It translates to CASTKTGIENTEAFF.

The rearrangement links TRBV11-2 to TRBJ2-7, with TRBD2 matching over 8 bases. Unmatched junction bases numbered 9, after V lost 2 bases and J lost 6 bases. The CDR3 is made up of 15 amino acids. Germline CDR1 and CDR2: SGHAT and FQNNGV. CDR3: CASSLLGSGALEQYF. DNA for the CDR3: TGTGCCAGCAGCTTACTCGGTAGCGGGGCCCTCGAGCAGTACTTC. The full variable domain, completed using reference TRBV11-2 and TRBJ2-7, is EAGVAQSPRYKIIEKRQSVAFWCNPISGHATLYWYQQILGQGPKLLIQFQNNGVVDDSQLPKDRFSAERLKGVDSTLKIQPAKLEDSAVYLCASSLLGSGALEQYFGPGTRLTVT.

The chain links TRBV7-6 to TRBJ2-2; D is unresolved. Trimming shortened V by 2 bases and J by 0 bases, and 10 bases separated the two germline ends. The germline V gene has CDR1 SGHVS and CDR2 FNYEAQ. This CDR3 region has 16 residues. The CDR3 protein is CASSLLRPANTGELFF. The CDR3 region has the DNA TGTGCCAGCAGCTTACTGAGGCCAGCGAACACCGGGGAGCTGTTTTTT.

This chain joins TRBV6-1 and TRBJ2-4; TRBD2 is a possible D gene (5 bases). The V gene lost 5 bases and the J gene lost 0 bases, with 8 bases spanning the gap. Germline CDR1 is MNHNS and CDR2 is SASEGT. This CDR3 spans 14 amino acids. The DNA of the CDR3 is TGTGCCAGCAGTACCGGACTAGCCAAAAACATTCAGTACTTC. Translated, it gives CASSTGLAKNIQYF.

The V and J genes are TRBV18 and TRBJ1-1; TRBD1 aligns across 9 bases. V lost 0 bases and J lost 7; bases outside the gene matches: 9. The germline CDR1 and CDR2 sequences are KGHSH and LQKENI. CDR3 length: 16 amino acids. The CDR3: CASSPPGNRGLNEAFF. The CDR3 DNA is TGTGCCAGCTCACCACCCGGGAACAGGGGGCTTAATGAAGCTTTCTTT.

The chain recombines TRBV7-9 with TRBJ1-1; no clear D gene. Germline CDR1 reads SEHNR; CDR2 reads FQNEAQ (reference sequence). The CDR3 extends over 13 amino acids. Trimming removed 4 bases at V and 2 bases at J, with 8 bases between. The CDR3 sequence is CASSYQKNTEAFF. CDR3 nucleotides: TGTGCCAGCAGCTACCAGAAAAACACTGAAGCTTTCTTT.

The chain is built from TRBV7-9 and TRBJ1-1; D gene ambiguous. Germline V lookup: CDR1 SEHNR, CDR2 FQNEAQ (reference sequence). V lost 5 bases to trimming and J lost 8 bases, with 24 bases between them. The length of the CDR3 is 16 residues. CDR3 DNA sequence: TGTGCCAGCAGCCTATACCCCACGATCCCGACGGGGGAAGCTTTCTTT. Protein: CASSLYPTIPTGEAFF.

V and J are TRBV19 and TRBJ2-5, with D possibly being TRBD1 (6 bases). Germline loops: CDR1 LNHDA, CDR2 SQIVND (reference sequence). CDR3 length: 17 residues. The V gene lost 4 bases and the J gene lost 5 bases, with 23 bases spanning the gap. The CDR3 region has the DNA TGTGCCAGTAGTAGGATTCCAGGGGACGCCAAGGGGGAGACCCAGTACTTC. Protein: CASSRIPGDAKGETQYF.

The chain is built from TRBV7-3 and TRBJ2-1; D is perhaps TRBD2 (5 bases). Trimming shortened V by 2 bases and J by 5 bases, and 7 bases separated the two germline ends. From germline, CDR1 is SGHTA and CDR2 FQGTGA. The CDR3 has 13 residues. The CDR3 reads CASSLSSNNEQFF. Here the CDR3 DNA reads TGTGCCAGCAGCTTATCTAGCAACAATGAGCAGTTCTTC.

This clone was counted only a few times. The V and J genes are TRBV27 and TRBJ2-7; D is perhaps TRBD2 (7 bases). V dropped 3 bases and J dropped 2 bases, with 11 bases sitting between them. Germline V gene data show CDR1 as MNHEY and CDR2 as SMNVEV (reference sequence). There are 14 residues in the CDR3. CDR3 protein: CASSFGGGPYEQYF. CDR3 nucleotide sequence: TGTGCCAGCAGTTTTGGCGGGGGCCCCTACGAGCAGTACTTC.